This T cell receptor beta chain comes out of a study of cytomegalovirus exposure and HLA in healthy donors. Study findings and constraints: At a 0.05 false discovery rate, a later analysis found roughly 17,000 TCR beta sequences to be associated with HLA alleles.

The PCR used 60 Vbeta and 13 Jbeta primers. The assay was immunoSEQ multiplex PCR, and TCRdb's table has in-frame clones only and misses some. The table shows under 130,000 clones, with 65% to 85% occurring only once. A remark on this clone: Its antigen is unknown.

This CDR3 has 16 amino acids. Germline CDR1 and CDR2: SQVTM and ANQGSEA. V lost 8 bases, J lost 0 bases, and 13 bases stayed unmatched. This TCR was sampled from a man in his fifties or sixties in good health and CMV-seropositive. The J gene is TRBJ2-1, the V gene TRBV29-1; 7 bases are shared with TRBD2. Source material: PBMCs. CDR3 nucleotides: TGCAGCACCTTTCCGGGACTAACGAGCTCCTACAATGAGCAGTTCTTC. Protein: CSTFPGLTSSYNEQFF.